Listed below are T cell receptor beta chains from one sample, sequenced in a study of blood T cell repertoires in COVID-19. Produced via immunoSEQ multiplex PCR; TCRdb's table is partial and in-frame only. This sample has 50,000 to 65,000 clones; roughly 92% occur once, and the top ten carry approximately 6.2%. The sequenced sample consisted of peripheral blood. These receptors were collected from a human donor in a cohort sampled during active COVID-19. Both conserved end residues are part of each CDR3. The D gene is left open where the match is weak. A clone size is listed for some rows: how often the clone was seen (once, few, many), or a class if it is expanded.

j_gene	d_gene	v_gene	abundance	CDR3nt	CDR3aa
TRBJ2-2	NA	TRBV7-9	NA	TGTGCCAGCAGCTTGGTGGGGGCCGCCGGGGAGCTGTTTTTT	CASSLVGAAGELFF
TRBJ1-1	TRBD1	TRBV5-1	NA	TGCGCCAGCAGCCTACAGGGGTTTGAAGCTTTCTTT	CASSLQGFEAFF
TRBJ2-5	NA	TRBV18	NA	TGTGCCAGCTCCCCCCCGACTAGTCGTCGGACCCAGTACTTC	CASSPPTSRRTQYF
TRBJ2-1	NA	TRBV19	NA	TGTGCCAGTAGTATAGTAGCAGGGCTAAACTCCTACAATGAGCAGTTCTTC	CASSIVAGLNSYNEQFF
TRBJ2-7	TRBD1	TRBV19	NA	TGTGCCAGTACCCCAGCAGACAGGGTAGGTGAGCAGTACTTC	CASTPADRVGEQYF
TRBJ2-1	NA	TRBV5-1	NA	TGCGCCAGCAGCTTTCAGGGGAATGAGCAGTTCTTC	CASSFQGNEQFF
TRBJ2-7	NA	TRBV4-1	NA	TGCGCCAGCAGCCAGATCGGGTCGAAAAAGGGGGAGCAGTACTTC	CASSQIGSKKGEQYF
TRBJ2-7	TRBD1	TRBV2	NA	TGTGCCAGCAGCGACAGGGCGTTGTCCTACGAGCAGTACTTC	CASSDRALSYEQYF
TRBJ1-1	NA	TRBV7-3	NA	TGTGCCAGCAGCTTAGATAGGAACACTGAAGCTTTCTTT	CASSLDRNTEAFF
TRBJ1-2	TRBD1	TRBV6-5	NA	TGTGCCAGCGGGACAGGGGATGGCTACACCTTC	CASGTGDGYTF
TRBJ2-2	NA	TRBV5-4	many	TGTGCCAGCAGCTTATCCACAGGGCACACCGGGGAGCTGTTTTTT	CASSLSTGHTGELFF
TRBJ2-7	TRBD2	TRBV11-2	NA	TGTGCCAGCAGCTTAGATTACACAGCGGGGGGCCCCGAGCAGTACTTC	CASSLDYTAGGPEQYF
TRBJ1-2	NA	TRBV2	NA	TGTGCCAGCAGTGAGCGATGGAGGGCGGAGGATGGCTACACCTTC	CASSERWRAEDGYTF
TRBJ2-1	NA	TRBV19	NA	TGTGCCAGTAGTAGGTTCGGCGGCGATGAGCAGTTCTTC	CASSRFGGDEQFF
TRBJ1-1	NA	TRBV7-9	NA	TGTGCCAGCAGCTTAGACATGAACACTGAAGCTTTCTTT	CASSLDMNTEAFF
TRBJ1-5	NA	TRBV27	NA	TGTGCCAGCAGTTTGGGCAGAGCCAGCAATCAGCCCCAGCATTTT	CASSLGRASNQPQHF
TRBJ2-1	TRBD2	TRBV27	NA	TGTGCCAGCAGTCCCCTAGCGGGGCTCAAGTTCTTC	CASSPLAGLKFF